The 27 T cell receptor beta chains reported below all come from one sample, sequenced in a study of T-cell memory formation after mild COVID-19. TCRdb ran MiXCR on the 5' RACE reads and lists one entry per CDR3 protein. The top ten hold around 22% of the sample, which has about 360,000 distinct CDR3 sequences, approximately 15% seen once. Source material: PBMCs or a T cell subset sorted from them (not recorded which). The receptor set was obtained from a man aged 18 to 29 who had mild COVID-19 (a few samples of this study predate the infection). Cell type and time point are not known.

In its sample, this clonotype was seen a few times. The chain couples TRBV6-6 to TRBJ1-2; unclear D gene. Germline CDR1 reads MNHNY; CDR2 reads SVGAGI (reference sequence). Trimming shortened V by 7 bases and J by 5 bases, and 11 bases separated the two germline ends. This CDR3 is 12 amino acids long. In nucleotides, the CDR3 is TGTGCCAGCACCTCCGGGATTTATGGCTACACCTTC. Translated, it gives CASTSGIYGYTF.

The CDR3 nucleotides read TGTGCCAGCAGCCTTGAGACAGGGGTCCGGACTGAAGCTTTCTTT. Amino acids: CASSLETGVRTEAFF. The V gene is TRBV7-9, the J gene TRBJ1-1, with 8 bases matching TRBD1. This CDR3 is built from 15 residues. Trimming took 5 bases from V and 5 from J; bases not matched to a gene: 10. Germline V gives CDR1 SEHNR, CDR2 FQNEAQ (reference sequence).

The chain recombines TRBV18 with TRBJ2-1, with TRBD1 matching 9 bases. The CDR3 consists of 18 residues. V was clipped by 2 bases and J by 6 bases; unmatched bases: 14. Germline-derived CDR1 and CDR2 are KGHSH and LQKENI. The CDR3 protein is CASSPFITRDRVSNEQFF. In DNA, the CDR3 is TGTGCCAGCTCACCATTCATTACCCGGGACAGGGTTAGCAATGAGCAGTTCTTC.

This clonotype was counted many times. This CDR3 is CASSYSRGQYEQYF. The CDR3 nucleotides are TGTGCCAGCAGTTACTCTCGAGGGCAGTACGAGCAGTACTTC. This chain uses TRBV6-5 with TRBJ2-7; D may be TRBD2 (5 bases). The germline gives CDR1 MNHEY, CDR2 SVGAGI. V lost 0 bases and J lost 4, with 10 bases in between. This CDR3 has 14 amino acids.

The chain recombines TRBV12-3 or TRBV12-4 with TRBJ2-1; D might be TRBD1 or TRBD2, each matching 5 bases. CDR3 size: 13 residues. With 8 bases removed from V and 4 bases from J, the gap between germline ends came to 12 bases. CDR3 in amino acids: CASSGALYNEQFF. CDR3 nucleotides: TGTGCCAGCTCCGGGGCATTATACAATGAGCAGTTCTTC.

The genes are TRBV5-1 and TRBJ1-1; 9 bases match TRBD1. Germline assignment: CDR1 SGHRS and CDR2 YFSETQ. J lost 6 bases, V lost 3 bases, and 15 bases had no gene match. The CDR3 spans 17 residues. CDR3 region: CASSSPRGTGMGAEAFF. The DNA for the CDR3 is TGCGCCAGCAGCTCCCCGAGGGGGACAGGGATGGGGGCTGAAGCTTTCTTT.

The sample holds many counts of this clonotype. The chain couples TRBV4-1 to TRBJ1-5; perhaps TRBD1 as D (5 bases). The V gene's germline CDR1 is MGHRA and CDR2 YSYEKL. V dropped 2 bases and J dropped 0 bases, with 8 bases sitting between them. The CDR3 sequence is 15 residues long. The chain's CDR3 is CASSQRRVSNQPQHF. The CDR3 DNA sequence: TGCGCCAGCAGCCAACGCAGGGTTAGCAATCAGCCCCAGCATTTT.

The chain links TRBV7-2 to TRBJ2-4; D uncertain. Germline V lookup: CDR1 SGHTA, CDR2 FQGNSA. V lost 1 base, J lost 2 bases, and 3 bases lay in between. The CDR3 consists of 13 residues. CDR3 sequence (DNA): TGTGCCAGCAGCTTAGTAACCAAAAACATTCAGTACTTC. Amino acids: CASSLVTKNIQYF.

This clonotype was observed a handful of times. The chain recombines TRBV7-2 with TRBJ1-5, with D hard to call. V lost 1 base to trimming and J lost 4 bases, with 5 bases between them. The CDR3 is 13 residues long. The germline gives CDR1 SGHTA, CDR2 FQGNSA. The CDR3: CASSLGTNQPQHF. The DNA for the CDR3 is TGTGCCAGCAGCTTAGGGACGAATCAGCCCCAGCATTTT. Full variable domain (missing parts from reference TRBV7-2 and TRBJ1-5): GAGVSQSPSNKVTEKGKDVELRCDPISGHTALYWYRQSLGQGLEFLIYFQGNSAPDKSGLPSDRFSAERTGGSVSTLTIQRTQQEDSAVYLCASSLGTNQPQHFGDGTRLSIL.

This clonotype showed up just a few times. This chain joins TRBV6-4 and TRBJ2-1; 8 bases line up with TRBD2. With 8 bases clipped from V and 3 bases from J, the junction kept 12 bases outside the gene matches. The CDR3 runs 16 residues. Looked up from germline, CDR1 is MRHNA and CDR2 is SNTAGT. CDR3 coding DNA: TGTGCCAGCGCCACCGCCGGGGGGGCGGACTACAATGAGCAGTTCTTC. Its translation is CASATAGGADYNEQFF.

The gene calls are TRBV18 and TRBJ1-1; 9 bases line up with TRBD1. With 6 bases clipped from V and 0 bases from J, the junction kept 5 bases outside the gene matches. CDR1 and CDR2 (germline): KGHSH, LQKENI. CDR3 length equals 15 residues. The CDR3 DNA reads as TGTGCCAGCTCTCCCGGGACAGGGTTGAACACTGAAGCTTTCTTT. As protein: CASSPGTGLNTEAFF.

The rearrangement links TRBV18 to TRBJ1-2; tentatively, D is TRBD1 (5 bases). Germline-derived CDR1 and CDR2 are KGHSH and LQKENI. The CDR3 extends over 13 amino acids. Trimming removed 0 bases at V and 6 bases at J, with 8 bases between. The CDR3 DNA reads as TGTGCCAGCTCACCACCGGGGGTCCATGGCTACACCTTC. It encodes CASSPPGVHGYTF. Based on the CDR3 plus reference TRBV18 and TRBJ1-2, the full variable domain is NAGVMQNPRHLVRRRGQEARLRCSPMKGHSHVYWYRQLPEEGLKFMVYLQKENIIDESGMPKERFSAEFPKEGPSILRIQQVVRGDSAAYFCASSPPGVHGYTFGSGTRLTVV.

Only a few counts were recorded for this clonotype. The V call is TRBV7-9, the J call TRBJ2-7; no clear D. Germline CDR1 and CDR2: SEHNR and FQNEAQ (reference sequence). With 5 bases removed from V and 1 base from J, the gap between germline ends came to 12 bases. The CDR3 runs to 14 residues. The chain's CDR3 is CASSPIGQSYEQYF. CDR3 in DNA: TGTGCCAGCAGCCCTATTGGCCAATCCTACGAGCAGTACTTC.

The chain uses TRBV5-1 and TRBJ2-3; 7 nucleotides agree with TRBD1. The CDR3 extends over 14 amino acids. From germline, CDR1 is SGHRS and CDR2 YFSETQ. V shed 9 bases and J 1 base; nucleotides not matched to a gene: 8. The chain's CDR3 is CATNTGVGTDTQYF. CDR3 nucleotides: TGCGCCACCAACACAGGGGTGGGCACAGATACGCAGTATTTT.

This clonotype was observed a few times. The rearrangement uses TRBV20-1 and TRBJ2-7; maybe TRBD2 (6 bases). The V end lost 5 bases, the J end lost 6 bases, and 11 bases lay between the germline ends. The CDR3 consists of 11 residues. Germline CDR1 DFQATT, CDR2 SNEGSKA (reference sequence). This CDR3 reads CSAAEGPEQYV. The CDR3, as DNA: TGCAGTGCTGCGGAGGGGCCCGAGCAGTACGTC.

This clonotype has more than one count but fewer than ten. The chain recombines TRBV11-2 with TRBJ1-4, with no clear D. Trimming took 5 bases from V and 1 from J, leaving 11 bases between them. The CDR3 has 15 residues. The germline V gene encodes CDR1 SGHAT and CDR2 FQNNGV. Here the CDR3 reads CASSPGGETNEKLFF. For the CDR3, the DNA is TGTGCCAGCAGCCCCGGAGGAGAAACTAATGAAAAACTGTTTTTT.

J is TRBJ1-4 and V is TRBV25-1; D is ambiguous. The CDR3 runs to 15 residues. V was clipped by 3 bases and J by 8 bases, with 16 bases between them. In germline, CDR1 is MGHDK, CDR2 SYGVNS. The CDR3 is CASSDRSYTREKLFF. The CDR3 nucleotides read TGTGCCAGCAGTGATCGGTCCTACACTCGGGAAAAACTGTTTTTT.

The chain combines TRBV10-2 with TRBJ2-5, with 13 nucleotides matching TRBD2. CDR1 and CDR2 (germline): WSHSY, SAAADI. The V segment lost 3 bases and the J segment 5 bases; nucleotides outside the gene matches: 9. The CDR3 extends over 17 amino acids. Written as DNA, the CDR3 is TGCGCCAGCAGTGAACCAAAAGGGACTAGCGGGGAGGAGACCCAGTACTTC. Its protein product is CASSEPKGTSGEETQYF.

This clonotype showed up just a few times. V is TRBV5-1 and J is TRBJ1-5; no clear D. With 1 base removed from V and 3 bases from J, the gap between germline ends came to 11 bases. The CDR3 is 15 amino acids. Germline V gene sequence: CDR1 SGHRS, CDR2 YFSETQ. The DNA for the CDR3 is TGCGCCAGCAGCTTGTCAGGAGGGAACAATCAGCCCCAGCATTTT. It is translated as CASSLSGGNNQPQHF.

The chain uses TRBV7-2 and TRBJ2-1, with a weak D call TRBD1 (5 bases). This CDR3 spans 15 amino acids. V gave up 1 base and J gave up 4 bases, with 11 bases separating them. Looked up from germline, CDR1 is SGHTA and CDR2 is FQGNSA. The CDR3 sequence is CASSLEFDRYNEQFF. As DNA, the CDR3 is TGTGCCAGCAGCTTAGAATTCGACAGATACAATGAGCAGTTCTTC.

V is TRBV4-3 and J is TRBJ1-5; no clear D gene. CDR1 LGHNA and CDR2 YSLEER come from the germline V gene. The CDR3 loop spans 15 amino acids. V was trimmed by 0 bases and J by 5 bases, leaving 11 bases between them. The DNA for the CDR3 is TGCGCCAGCAGCCAAGATGGGCTCTCGTATCAGCCCCAGCATTTT. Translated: CASSQDGLSYQPQHF.

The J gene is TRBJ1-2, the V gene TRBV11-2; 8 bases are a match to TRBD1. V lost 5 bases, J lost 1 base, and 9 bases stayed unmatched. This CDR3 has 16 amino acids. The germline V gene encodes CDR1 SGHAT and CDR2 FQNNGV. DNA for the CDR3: TGTGCCAGCAGCCGCCCGGGACAGGTCCATAACTATGGCTACACCTTC. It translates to CASSRPGQVHNYGYTF.

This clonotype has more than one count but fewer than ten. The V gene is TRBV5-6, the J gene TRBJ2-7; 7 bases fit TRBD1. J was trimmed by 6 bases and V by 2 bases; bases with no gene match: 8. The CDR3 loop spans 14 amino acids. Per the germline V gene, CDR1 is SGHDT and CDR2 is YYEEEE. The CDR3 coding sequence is TGTGCCAGCAGCTTCCGAGACAGGGTGGTCGAGCAGTACGTC. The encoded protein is CASSFRDRVVEQYV.

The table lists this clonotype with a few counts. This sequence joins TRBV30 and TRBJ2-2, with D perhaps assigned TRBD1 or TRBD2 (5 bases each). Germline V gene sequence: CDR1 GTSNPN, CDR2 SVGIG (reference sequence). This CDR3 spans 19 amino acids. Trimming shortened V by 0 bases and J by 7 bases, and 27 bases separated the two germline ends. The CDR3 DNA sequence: TGTGCCTGGAGTGTACCCACCCCGTCGGGGCAGGGAAGATACGGGGAGCTGTTTTTT. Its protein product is CAWSVPTPSGQGRYGELFF.

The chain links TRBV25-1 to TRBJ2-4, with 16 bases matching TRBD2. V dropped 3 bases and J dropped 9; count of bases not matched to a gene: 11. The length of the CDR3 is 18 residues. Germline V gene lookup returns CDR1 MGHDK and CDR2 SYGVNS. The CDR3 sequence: CASSDPTPGLAGGSIQYF. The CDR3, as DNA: TGTGCCAGCAGTGACCCCACCCCGGGACTAGCGGGGGGGAGCATTCAGTACTTC.

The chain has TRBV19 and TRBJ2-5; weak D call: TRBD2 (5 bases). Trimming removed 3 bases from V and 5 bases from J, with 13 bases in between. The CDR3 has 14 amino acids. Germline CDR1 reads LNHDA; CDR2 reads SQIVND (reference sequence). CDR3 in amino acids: CASSIGSGWETQYF. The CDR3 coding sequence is TGTGCCAGTAGTATCGGGTCGGGATGGGAGACCCAGTACTTC.

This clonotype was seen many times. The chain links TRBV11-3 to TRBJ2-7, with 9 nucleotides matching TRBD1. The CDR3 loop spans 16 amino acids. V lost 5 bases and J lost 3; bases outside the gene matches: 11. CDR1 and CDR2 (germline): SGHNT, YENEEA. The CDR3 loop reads CASSPTPDRGFYEQYV. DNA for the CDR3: TGTGCCAGCAGCCCAACTCCCGACAGGGGGTTCTACGAGCAGTACGTC.